The clone carrying this T cell receptor (beta chain) was counted only a few times. Antigen specificity is unknown. This entry belongs to a study of beta chain features in type 1 diabetes. This CDR3 comprises 13 residues. J gave up 6 bases and V 11 bases, and 10 bases lay outside the gene matches. CDR1 and CDR2 from the germline V gene are ENHRY and SYGVKD. The study, taken as a whole, reports: All four CD4+ subsets of Type 1 diabetes patients contained TCRB CDR3s that were moderately but significantly shorter.

Sequenced material consisted of expressed TCRB transcripts (all of the isolated RNA was reverse transcribed). Measured with immunoSEQ multiplex PCR; TCRdb has only the in-frame clones, and not every one. Of hundreds of thousands of clones in the sample, approximately 10% were seen once. Sequencing was performed on naive CD4+ T cells from blood. The V and J genes are TRBV10-3 and TRBJ2-1, with TRBD1 identical over 7 bases. The TCR was taken from a man younger than 45 with type 1 diabetes. In nucleotides, the CDR3 is TGTGCCGTTCAATCCGGGACAGTCAATGAGCAGTTCTTC. Residues: CAVQSGTVNEQFF.